This TCR beta chain originates from a study of blood T cell repertoires in COVID-19. In the study overall: There were acute and convalescent COVID-19 samples, and they came from the United States, Italy and Spain. Nucleic acid was either cDNA or gDNA, and it came from T cells, B-cell-depleted T cells, or PBMCs.

Germline assignment: CDR1 SEHNR and CDR2 FQNEAQ (reference sequence). The CDR3 contains 13 residues. V was pared by 3 bases and J by 10 bases, with 10 bases between. Per the study methods: Estimates of nucleated cell counts were drawn from the amplification of reference gene primers. Assay used: immunoSEQ multiplex PCR; TCRdb lists only in-frame clones, some missing. That table is the source of V, J and clone size, and D and trimming were worked out from the DNA. The sample has some 160,000 clones, approximately 83% seen once. The sequenced sample was peripheral blood. The V call is TRBV7-9, the J call TRBJ1-6; D call uncertain. The clonotype was recovered from a human donor in a cohort sampled during active COVID-19. This CDR3 is CASSFNNRSPLHF. The CDR3 DNA follows: TGTGCCAGCAGCTTCAACAACAGATCACCCCTCCACTTT.